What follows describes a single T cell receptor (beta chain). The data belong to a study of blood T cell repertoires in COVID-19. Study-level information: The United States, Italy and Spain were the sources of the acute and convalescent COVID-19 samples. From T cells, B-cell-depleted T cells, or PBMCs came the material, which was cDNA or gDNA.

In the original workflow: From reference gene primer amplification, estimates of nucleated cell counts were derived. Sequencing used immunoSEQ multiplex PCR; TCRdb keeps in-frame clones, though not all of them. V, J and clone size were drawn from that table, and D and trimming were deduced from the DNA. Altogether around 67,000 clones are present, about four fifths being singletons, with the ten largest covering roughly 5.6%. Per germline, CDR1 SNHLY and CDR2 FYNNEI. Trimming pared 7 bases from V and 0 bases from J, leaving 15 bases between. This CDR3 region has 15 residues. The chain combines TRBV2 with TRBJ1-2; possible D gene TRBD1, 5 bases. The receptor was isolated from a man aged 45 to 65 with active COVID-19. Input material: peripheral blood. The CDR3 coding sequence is TGTGCCAGCATCTTTGACAGCCATTCTAACTATGGCTACACCTTC. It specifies CASIFDSHSNYGYTF.